One T cell receptor beta chain is described in this entry. This sample is part of a study of early stage breast cancer tumors. Libraries were prepared by immunoSEQ multiplex PCR; TCRdb keeps only in-frame clonotypes and omits some of them. This sample has approximately 30,000 clones, with roughly three fifths found just once. This CDR3 is 16 amino acids long. Germline-derived CDR1 and CDR2 are SQVTM and ANQGSEA. Trimming left V 8 bases short and J 5 bases short, with 25 bases between. This sequence was found in a person aged 45 to 60 with breast cancer. The chain uses TRBV29-1 and TRBJ2-1; the D gene is possibly TRBD2 (7 bases). The sequencing sample was made of breast tumor tissue. The CDR3 sequence is CSSTGRGPHLDNEQFF. The DNA of the CDR3 is TGCAGCTCTACTGGGCGGGGGCCCCACCTGGACAATGAGCAGTTCTTC.